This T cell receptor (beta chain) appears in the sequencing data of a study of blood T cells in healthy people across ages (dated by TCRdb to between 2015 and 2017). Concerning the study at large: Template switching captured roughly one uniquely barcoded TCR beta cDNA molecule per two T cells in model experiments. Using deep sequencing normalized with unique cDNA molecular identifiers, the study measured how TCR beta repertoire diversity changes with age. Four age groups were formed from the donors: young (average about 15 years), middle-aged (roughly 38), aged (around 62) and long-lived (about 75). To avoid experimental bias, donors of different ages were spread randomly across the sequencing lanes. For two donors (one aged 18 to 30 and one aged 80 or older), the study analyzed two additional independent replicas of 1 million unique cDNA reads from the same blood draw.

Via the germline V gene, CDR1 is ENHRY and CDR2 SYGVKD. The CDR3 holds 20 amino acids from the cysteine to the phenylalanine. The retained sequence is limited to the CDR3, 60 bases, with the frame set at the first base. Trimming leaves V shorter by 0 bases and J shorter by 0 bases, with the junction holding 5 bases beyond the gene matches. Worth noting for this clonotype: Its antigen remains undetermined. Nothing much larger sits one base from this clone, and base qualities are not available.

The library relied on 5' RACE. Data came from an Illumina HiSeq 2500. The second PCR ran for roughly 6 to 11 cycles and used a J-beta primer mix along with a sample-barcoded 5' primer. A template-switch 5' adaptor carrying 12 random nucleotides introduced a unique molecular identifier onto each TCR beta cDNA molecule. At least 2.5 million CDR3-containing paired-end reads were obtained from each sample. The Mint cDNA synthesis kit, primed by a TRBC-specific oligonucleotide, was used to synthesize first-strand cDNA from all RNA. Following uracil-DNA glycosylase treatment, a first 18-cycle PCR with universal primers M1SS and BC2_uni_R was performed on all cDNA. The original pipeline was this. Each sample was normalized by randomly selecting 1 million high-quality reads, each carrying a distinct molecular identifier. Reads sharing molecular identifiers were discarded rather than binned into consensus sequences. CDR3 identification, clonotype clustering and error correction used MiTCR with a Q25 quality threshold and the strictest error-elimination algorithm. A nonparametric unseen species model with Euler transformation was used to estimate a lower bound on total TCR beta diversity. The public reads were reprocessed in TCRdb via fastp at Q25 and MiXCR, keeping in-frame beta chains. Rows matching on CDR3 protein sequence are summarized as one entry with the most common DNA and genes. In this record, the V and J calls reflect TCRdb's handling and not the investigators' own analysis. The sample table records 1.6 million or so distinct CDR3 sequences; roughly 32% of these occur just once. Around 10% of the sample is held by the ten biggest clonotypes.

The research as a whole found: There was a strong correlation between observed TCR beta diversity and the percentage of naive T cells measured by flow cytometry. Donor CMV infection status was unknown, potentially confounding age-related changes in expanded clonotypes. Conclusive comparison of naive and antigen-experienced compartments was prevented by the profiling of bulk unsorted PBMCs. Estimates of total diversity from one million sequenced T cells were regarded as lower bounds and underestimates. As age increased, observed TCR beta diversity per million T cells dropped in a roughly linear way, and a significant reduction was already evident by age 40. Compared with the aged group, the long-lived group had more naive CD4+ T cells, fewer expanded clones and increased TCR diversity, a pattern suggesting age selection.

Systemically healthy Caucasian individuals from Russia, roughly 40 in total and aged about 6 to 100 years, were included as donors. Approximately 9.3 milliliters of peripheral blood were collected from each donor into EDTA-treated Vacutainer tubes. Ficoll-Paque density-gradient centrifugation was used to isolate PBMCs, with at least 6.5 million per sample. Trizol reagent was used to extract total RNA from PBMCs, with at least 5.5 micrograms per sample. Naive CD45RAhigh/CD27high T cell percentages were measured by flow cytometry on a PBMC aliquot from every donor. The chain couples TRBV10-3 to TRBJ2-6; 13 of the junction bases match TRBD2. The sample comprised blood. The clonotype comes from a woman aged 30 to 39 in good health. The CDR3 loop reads CAISESLGLAGSSGANVLTF. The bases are TGTGCCATCAGTGAGTCTCTGGGACTAGCGGGAAGCTCTGGGGCCAACGTCCTGACTTTC.